This TCR beta chain was obtained from a study of blood T cell repertoires in COVID-19. Germline loops: CDR1 SGHRS, CDR2 YFSETQ. The CDR3 consists of 14 residues. V dropped 0 bases and J dropped 6 bases, with 12 bases sitting between them. The method was immunoSEQ multiplex PCR; TCRdb's version includes in-frame clones alone and lacks a portion of them. The data show 150,000 to 190,000 clones, roughly 85% seen once. This clone has more than one count but fewer than ten. The sample consisted of peripheral blood. This chain joins TRBV5-1 and TRBJ2-5; D is possibly TRBD1 (5 bases). This sequence was found in a woman in her fifties or sixties with COVID-19, enrolled during active disease. Written as DNA, the CDR3 is TGCGCCAGCAGCTTGGTGCAGGGTCCGAAGACCCAGTACTTC. Translated, it gives CASSLVQGPKTQYF.